One and the same sample provided the 26 T cell receptor beta chains below, sequenced in a study of T-cell memory formation after mild COVID-19. TCRdb reprocessed the 5' RACE reads via MiXCR and lists one record per CDR3 protein. The profile shows nearly 110,000 distinct CDR3 sequences, roughly an eighth of them singletons. Sequenced sample: PBMCs or a T cell subset sorted from them (not recorded which). These receptors were obtained from an adult woman who had mild COVID-19 (a few samples of this study predate the infection). Cell type and time point are not known.

The chain uses TRBV5-1 and TRBJ1-4; D may be TRBD1 (5 bases). The CDR3 is 16 amino acids. Trimming shortened V by 0 bases and J by 8 bases, and 17 bases separated the two germline ends. CDR1 and CDR2 from the germline V gene are SGHRS and YFSETQ. This chain's CDR3 is CASSLGPTAALEKLFF. CDR3 DNA sequence: TGCGCCAGCAGCTTGGGCCCGACAGCCGCCCTAGAAAAACTGTTTTTT.

This clonotype was seen a handful of times. V and J are TRBV4-1 and TRBJ1-1, with unresolved D. The CDR3 is made up of 12 amino acids. V lost 1 base to trimming and J lost 5 bases, with 5 bases between them. Germline values: CDR1 MGHRA, CDR2 YSYEKL. CDR3 region: CASSQGETEAFF. The CDR3 region has the DNA TGCGCCAGCAGCCAAGGAGAAACTGAAGCTTTCTTT.

The chain employs TRBV6-5 and TRBJ1-2, with no clear D. The V end lost 0 bases, the J end lost 8 bases, and 10 bases lay between the germline ends. The length of the CDR3 is 13 residues. The V gene's germline CDR1 is MNHEY and CDR2 SVGAGI. CDR3 sequence reads: CASSYSSGWGYTF. CDR3 in DNA: TGTGCCAGCAGTTACTCGTCAGGTTGGGGCTACACCTTC.

The chain has TRBV6-1 and TRBJ2-1; 7 bases line up with TRBD1. This CDR3 comprises 15 residues. Per germline, CDR1 MNHNS and CDR2 SASEGT. Losses at the gene ends were 6 bases for V and 4 bases for J; bases not matched to a gene: 9. The CDR3 nucleotides are TGTGCCAGCAGCCAAAGGGACAGATATTACAATGAGCAGTTCTTC. This sequence encodes CASSQRDRYYNEQFF.

This clonotype was found many times. This chain connects TRBV7-2 to TRBJ2-7, with a tentative D call TRBD1 (5 bases). V lost 5 bases to trimming and J lost 3 bases, with 11 bases between them. The germline CDR1 and CDR2 sequences are SGHTA and FQGNSA. CDR3 length: 13 amino acids. CDR3 residues: CASSLLGDYEQYF. The CDR3 DNA reads TGTGCCAGCAGCCTCCTAGGGGACTACGAGCAGTACTTC.

V and J are TRBV4-3 and TRBJ2-5; no reliable D call. Germline V lookup: CDR1 LGHNA, CDR2 YSLEER. This CDR3 contains 13 residues. V shed 5 bases and J shed 2 bases, with 9 bases lying between them. This chain's CDR3 is CASSYDMQETQYF. The CDR3 DNA reads TGCGCCAGCAGCTATGACATGCAAGAGACCCAGTACTTC.

J is TRBJ2-6 and V is TRBV15; the D gene could be TRBD1 or TRBD2 (5 bases each). The V gene's germline CDR1 is LNHNV and CDR2 YYDKDF (reference sequence). Deletions cut 0 bases from V and 4 bases from J, with 22 bases between. The CDR3 covers 20 residues. CDR3 loop: CATSRDLRQGVHSGANVLTF. CDR3 DNA sequence: TGTGCCACCAGCAGAGATCTAAGGCAGGGAGTACACTCCGGGGCCAACGTCCTGACTTTC.

This clonotype showed up just a few times. The chain has TRBV7-2 and TRBJ2-7; D is unresolved. The germline V and J ends were trimmed by 2 bases and 7 bases, with 12 bases remaining between them. The CDR3 runs to 13 residues. Germline V gives CDR1 SGHTA, CDR2 FQGNSA. The CDR3 loop reads CASSLPLYGEQYF. In DNA, the CDR3 is TGTGCCAGCAGCTTACCGCTCTATGGAGAGCAGTACTTC.

This clonotype was found many times. The chain employs TRBV6-2 or TRBV6-3 and TRBJ2-7; TRBD1 is a possible D gene (5 bases). Trimming took 2 bases from V and 0 from J, leaving 11 bases between them. Germline V gene lookup returns CDR1 MNHEY and CDR2 SVGEGT. This CDR3 has 15 amino acids. For the CDR3, the DNA is TGTGCCAGCAGTTACGACAGTGCTAGCTCCTACGAGCAGTACTTC. Protein: CASSYDSASSYEQYF.

The V gene is TRBV30, the J gene TRBJ1-1; 8 nucleotides line up with TRBD1. Trimming cost V 5 bases and J 1 base; bases outside gene matches: 3. Germline V CDR1 and CDR2: GTSNPN, SVGIG (reference sequence). The CDR3 has 13 amino acids. The CDR3 DNA follows: TGTGCCTGGGGACAGGGCCCGAACACTGAAGCTTTCTTT. Residues: CAWGQGPNTEAFF.

V usage is TRBV5-1 and J usage is TRBJ2-1; 10 positions agree with TRBD1. Trimming cost V 7 bases and J 6 bases; bases outside gene matches: 10. This CDR3 comprises 15 residues. Germline V gives CDR1 SGHRS, CDR2 YFSETQ. In DNA, the CDR3 is TGCGCCAGCTCCCCTGGGGACAGGGGACCCAATGAGCAGTTCTTC. Its protein is CASSPGDRGPNEQFF. The complete variable domain, with remaining parts taken from reference TRBV5-1 and TRBJ2-1, reads KAGVTQTPRYLIKTRGQQVTLSCSPISGHRSVSWYQQTPGQGLQFLFEYFSETQRNKGNFPGRFSGRQFSNSRSEMNVSTLELGDSALYLCASSPGDRGPNEQFFGPGTRLTVL.

The V call is TRBV19, the J call TRBJ1-6; D unclear. CDR3 length: 14 amino acids. Trimming took 9 bases from V and 3 from J, leaving 12 bases between them. CDR1 is LNHDA and CDR2 is SQIVND in the germline V gene (reference sequence). The CDR3 nucleotides read TGTGCCAGCGGGAGGCCGGACTATAATTCACCCCTCCACTTT. It translates to CASGRPDYNSPLHF.

The rearrangement links TRBV7-6 to TRBJ2-7; TRBD2 aligns across 12 bases. CDR3 length: 15 amino acids. Germline CDR1 and CDR2: SGHVS and FNYEAQ. V trimming: 1 base; J trimming: 10 bases; junction bases outside the gene matches: 8. CDR3 region: CASSLETSGGSNQYF. The CDR3 nucleotides read TGTGCCAGCAGCTTAGAGACTAGCGGGGGAAGTAATCAGTACTTC. The full variable domain, rest sourced from reference TRBV7-6 and TRBJ2-7, is GAGVSQSPRYKVTKRGQDVALRCDPISGHVSLYWYRQALGQGPEFLTYFNYEAQQDKSGLPNDRFSAERPEGSISTLTIQRTEQRDSAMYRCASSLETSGGSNQYFGPGTRLTVT.

This clonotype was observed a single time. The chain combines TRBV29-1 with TRBJ1-1, with a tentative D call TRBD1 (6 bases). This CDR3 spans 12 amino acids. The V end lost 7 bases, the J end lost 8 bases, and 17 bases lay between the germline ends. CDR1 is SQVTM and CDR2 is ANQGSEA in the germline V gene. The CDR3 loop reads CSARGGMGEAFF. CDR3 nucleotides: TGCAGCGCGAGGGGGGGGATGGGCGAAGCTTTCTTT.

This clonotype was counted many times. The chain combines TRBV12-3 or TRBV12-4 with TRBJ2-7; D is ambiguous. V gave up 3 bases and J gave up 5 bases, with 8 bases separating them. The CDR3 totals 12 residues. CDR3 nucleotide sequence: TGTGCCAGCAGTTTGGGGTCAGACGAGCAGTACTTC. It encodes CASSLGSDEQYF.

This clonotype came up a few times. The chain employs TRBV2 and TRBJ2-1; TRBD2 aligns across 9 bases. This CDR3 region has 17 residues. The germline CDR1 and CDR2 sequences are SNHLY and FYNNEI. Unmatched junction bases numbered 9, after V lost 4 bases and J lost 2 bases. The CDR3 loop reads CASSGWGLAGAYNEQFF. DNA for the CDR3: TGTGCCAGCAGTGGTTGGGGATTAGCGGGAGCCTACAATGAGCAGTTCTTC.

This clonotype showed up just a few times. The junction differs from germline at one of its ends, possibly a read error. The J gene is TRBJ2-7, the V gene TRBV3-1; 7 nucleotides match TRBD2. Germline V gene sequence: CDR1 LGHDT, CDR2 YNNKEL (reference sequence). CDR3 length: 15 amino acids. Here the CDR3 reads CASSPLAGDPYEQCF. Here the CDR3 DNA reads TGTGCCAGCAGCCCTCTGGCGGGGGACCCTTACGAGCAGTGCTTC.

In its sample, this clonotype was seen many times. The chain is built from TRBV5-1 and TRBJ2-3; 7 bases line up with TRBD2. Germline assignment: CDR1 SGHRS and CDR2 YFSETQ. Trimming at V came to 2 bases and at J to 6 bases, leaving 12 bases not matched to a gene. This CDR3 is built from 16 residues. The DNA for the CDR3 is TGCGCCAGCAGCTTTGGCCCTCGACTAGCCAGGGATACGCAGTATTTT. It yields the protein CASSFGPRLARDTQYF.

In DNA, the CDR3 is TGTGCCAGCAGCCTGGGACAGACCTTTCAAGAGACCCAGTACTTC. It specifies CASSLGQTFQETQYF. The chain has TRBV7-2 and TRBJ2-5, with TRBD1 matching over 7 bases. J was trimmed by 2 bases and V by 5 bases; bases with no gene match: 8. The CDR3 is 15 residues long. Germline CDR1 SGHTA, CDR2 FQGNSA.

There are many counts of this clonotype. The chain carries TRBV13 and TRBJ2-7; 9 bases match TRBD2. The germline CDR1 and CDR2 sequences are PRHDT and FYEKMQ (reference sequence). The CDR3 consists of 16 residues. V shed 3 bases and J 5 bases; nucleotides not matched to a gene: 11. CDR3 nucleotides: TGTGCCAGCAGCTTCTGGATTAGCGGGAGCAGCCACGAGCAGTACTTC. Encoded protein: CASSFWISGSSHEQYF.

In this sample, this clonotype turned up many times. Sequence at one end of the junction differs from germline and may be a read error. The rearrangement uses TRBV7-7 and TRBJ2-2; 8 nucleotides match TRBD1. This CDR3 comprises 15 residues. Germline CDR1 is SSHAT and CDR2 is FNYEAQ (reference sequence). In DNA form, the CDR3 reads TGTGCTAGCAGCTCCGGGACAGGGAACACCGGGGAGCTGTTTTTT. Its translation is CASSSGTGNTGELFF.

The rearrangement uses TRBV7-9 and TRBJ2-1; D is perhaps TRBD1 or TRBD2 (6 bases each). There are 15 residues in the CDR3. V lost 6 bases to trimming and J lost 10 bases, with 22 bases between them. Germline V gene data show CDR1 as SEHNR and CDR2 as FQNEAQ (reference sequence). CDR3 in DNA: TGTGCCAGCAGGACAGGAGGGAAAGTATTCGGCGAGCAGTTCTTC. Protein sequence: CASRTGGKVFGEQFF.

This clonotype was seen a handful of times. CDR3 nucleotide sequence: TGTGCCAGCAGCTTCGGTCTGACTGAAGCTTTCTTT. As protein: CASSFGLTEAFF. J is TRBJ1-1 and V is TRBV7-9; D gene unclear. CDR1 is SEHNR, CDR2 FQNEAQ, per germline (reference sequence). CDR3 size: 12 residues. Trimming pared 3 bases from V and 5 bases from J, leaving 7 bases between.

The V call is TRBV12-3 or TRBV12-4, the J call TRBJ2-7; 10 nucleotides agree with TRBD2. The CDR3 is made up of 16 amino acids. After removal of 6 bases from V and 0 bases from J, the junction contained 8 bases not matched to a gene. CDR3 sequence: CASSTGAGGPSYEQYF. In DNA form, the CDR3 reads TGTGCCAGCAGCACGGGAGCGGGAGGGCCCTCCTACGAGCAGTACTTC.

V gene TRBV6-1 combines with J gene TRBJ1-5; D gene ambiguous. The germline V gene has CDR1 MNHNS and CDR2 SASEGT. The CDR3 loop spans 13 amino acids. The ends were cut back, 6 bases at V and 6 bases at J, with 12 bases in the middle. CDR3 coding DNA: TGTGCCAGCAGCCTGACCCTGGGTCAGCCCCAGCATTTT. Its protein product is CASSLTLGQPQHF.

V is TRBV5-1 and J is TRBJ1-1; 10 bases fit TRBD1. The junction had 5 bases not matched to a gene; V was cut back by 4 bases and J by 5 bases. The CDR3 spans 14 residues. From germline, CDR1 is SGHRS and CDR2 YFSETQ. The CDR3 coding sequence is TGCGCCAGCAGCAAGGGACAGGGGAGGACTGAAGCTTTCTTT. Protein sequence: CASSKGQGRTEAFF.